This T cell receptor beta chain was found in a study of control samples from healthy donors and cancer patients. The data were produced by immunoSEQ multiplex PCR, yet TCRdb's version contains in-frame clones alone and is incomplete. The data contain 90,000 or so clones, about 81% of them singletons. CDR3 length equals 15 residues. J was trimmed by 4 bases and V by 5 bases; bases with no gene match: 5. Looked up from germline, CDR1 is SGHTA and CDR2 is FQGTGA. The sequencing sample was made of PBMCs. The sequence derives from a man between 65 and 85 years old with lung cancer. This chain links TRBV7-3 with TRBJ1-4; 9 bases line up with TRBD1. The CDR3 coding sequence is TGTGCCAGCAGCGTCACAGGGGGCAATAATGAAAAACTGTTTTTT. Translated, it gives CASSVTGGNNEKLFF.